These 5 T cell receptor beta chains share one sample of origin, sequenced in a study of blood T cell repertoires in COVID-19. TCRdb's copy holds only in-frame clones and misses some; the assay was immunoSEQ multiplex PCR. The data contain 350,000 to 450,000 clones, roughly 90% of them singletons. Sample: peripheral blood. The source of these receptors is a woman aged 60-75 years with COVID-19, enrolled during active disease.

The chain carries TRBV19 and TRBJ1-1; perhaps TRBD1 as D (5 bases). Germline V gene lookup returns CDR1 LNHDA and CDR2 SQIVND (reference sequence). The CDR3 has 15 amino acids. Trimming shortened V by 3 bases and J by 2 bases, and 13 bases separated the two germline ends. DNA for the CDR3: TGTGCCAGTAGTATGAATGGGGCGGGAAACACTGAAGCTTTCTTT. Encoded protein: CASSMNGAGNTEAFF. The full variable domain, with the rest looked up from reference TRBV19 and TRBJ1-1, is DGGITQSPKYLFRKEGQNVTLSCEQNLNHDAMYWYRQDPGQGLRLIYYSQIVNDFQKGDIAEGYSVSREKKESFPLTVTSAQKNPTAFYLCASSMNGAGNTEAFFGQGTRLTVV.

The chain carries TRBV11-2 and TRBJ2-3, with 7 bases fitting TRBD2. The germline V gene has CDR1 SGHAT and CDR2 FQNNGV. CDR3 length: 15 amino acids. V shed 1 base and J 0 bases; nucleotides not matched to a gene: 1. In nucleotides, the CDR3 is TGTGCCAGCAGCTTAGGAGCGGGAAGCACAGATACGCAGTATTTT. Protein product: CASSLGAGSTDTQYF. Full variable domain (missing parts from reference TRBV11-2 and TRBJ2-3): EAGVAQSPRYKIIEKRQSVAFWCNPISGHATLYWYQQILGQGPKLLIQFQNNGVVDDSQLPKDRFSAERLKGVDSTLKIQPAKLEDSAVYLCASSLGAGSTDTQYFGPGTRLTVL.

The CDR3 DNA reads TGTGCCTGGAGTGGCAGACTAGCGATCCTTGAGCAGTACTTC. It encodes CAWSGRLAILEQYF. The rearrangement links TRBV30 to TRBJ2-7; 8 bases are shared with TRBD2. V lost 1 base and J lost 7; bases outside the gene matches: 9. CDR1 and CDR2 (germline): GTSNPN, SVGIG (reference sequence). The CDR3 runs 14 residues.

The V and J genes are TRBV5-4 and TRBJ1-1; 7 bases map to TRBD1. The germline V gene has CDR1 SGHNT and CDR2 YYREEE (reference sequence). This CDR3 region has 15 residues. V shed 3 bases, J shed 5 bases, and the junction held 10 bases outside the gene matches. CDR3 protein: CASSSGKGAHTEAFF. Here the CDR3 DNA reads TGTGCCAGCAGCTCAGGAAAGGGGGCACATACTGAAGCTTTCTTT.

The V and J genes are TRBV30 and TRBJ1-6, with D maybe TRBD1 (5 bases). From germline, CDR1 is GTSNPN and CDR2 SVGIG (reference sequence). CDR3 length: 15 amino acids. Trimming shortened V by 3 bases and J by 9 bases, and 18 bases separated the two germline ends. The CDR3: CAWRRSGGTSSPLHF. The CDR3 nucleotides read TGTGCCTGGAGGCGAAGCGGGGGGACCAGTTCACCCCTCCACTTT.